This T cell receptor beta chain derives from a study of cytotoxic CD8 clonotypes in ibrutinib-treated CLL. The CDR3 covers 15 residues. With 1 base removed from V and 5 bases from J, the gap between germline ends came to 15 bases. Germline CDR1 and CDR2: SNHLY and FYNNEI. Clones were sequenced by immunoSEQ multiplex PCR, and TCRdb holds only the in-frame ones, with some missing. The sample records some 150,000 clones, 65% to 85% being singletons. This rearrangement joins TRBV2 to TRBJ2-7, with D possibly being TRBD2 (6 bases). The source material was PBMCs, sampled after 36 months of ibrutinib treatment. The TCR sequence derives from a human donor with chronic lymphocytic leukemia. Written as DNA, the CDR3 is TGTGCCAGCAGTGAAGTAACTAGCCGGTCGGACGAGCAGTACTTC. Its protein product is CASSEVTSRSDEQYF.